One sample yielded the 10 T cell receptor beta chains listed below, sequenced in a study of response to subunit inactivated influenza vaccine (dated by TCRdb to the late 2010s). What the time point label conveys for this sample: approximately 47 days after influenza vaccine administration. Library preparation used RT-PCR. The sequencer listed for this sample is Illumina HiSeq 2500. TCRdb trimmed the raw reads at Q25, called clones with MiXCR and kept productive beta chains. Rows are unified per CDR3 protein, each entry keeping the most common DNA and genes. For this sample the table gives about half a million distinct CDR3 sequences, of which about a tenth were detected only once. The biggest ten clones account for about an eighth of the sample. The sequencing used PBMCs from blood, collected 40 to 50 days after vaccination. All receptors come from a man aged 45 to 65 who received an inactivated influenza vaccine. Donor details come from another sample of the same person, matched by shared clones.

This chain connects TRBV6-1 to TRBJ2-1, with 8 bases lining up with TRBD2. The ends lost 2 bases at V and 4 bases at J; junction bases unmatched: 7. The germline CDR1 and CDR2 sequences are MNHNS and SASEGT. The CDR3 sequence is 16 residues long. CDR3 sequence: CASSELMAGGYNEQFF. The CDR3 nucleotides read TGTGCCAGCAGTGAATTGATGGCGGGGGGATACAATGAGCAGTTCTTC.

The chain couples TRBV9 to TRBJ1-1; no firm D call. The length of the CDR3 is 13 residues. V was pared by 0 bases and J by 6 bases, with 9 bases between. CDR1 SGDLS and CDR2 YYNGEE come from the germline V gene. For the CDR3, the DNA is TGTGCCAGCAGCGTAGAGGCCCGCGCTGAAGCTTTCTTT. Residues: CASSVEARAEAFF.

This clonotype was found a few times. The V and J genes are TRBV11-2 and TRBJ2-3; 11 bases are a match to TRBD2. Per the germline V gene, CDR1 is SGHAT and CDR2 is FQNNGV. Trimming at V came to 0 bases and at J to 8 bases, leaving 10 bases not matched to a gene. The CDR3 sequence is 17 residues long. In DNA form, the CDR3 reads TGTGCCAGCAGCTTAGATCTCCTAGCGGGGGGAGGTGGTACGCAGTATTTT. Translation: CASSLDLLAGGGGTQYF.

V is TRBV4-1 and J is TRBJ1-4, with TRBD1 identical over 7 bases. There are 15 residues in the CDR3. The V gene's germline CDR1 is MGHRA and CDR2 YSYEKL. Losses at the gene ends were 4 bases for V and 0 bases for J; bases not matched to a gene: 2. The CDR3 region has the DNA TGCGCCAGCAGCCGACAGGGACCAACTAATGAAAAACTGTTTTTT. This sequence encodes CASSRQGPTNEKLFF.

The sample holds many counts of this clonotype. The chain has TRBV24-1 and TRBJ2-1; 9 bases fit TRBD1. This CDR3 comprises 18 residues. V lost 4 bases, J lost 6 bases, and 15 bases stayed unmatched. Germline V gene sequence: CDR1 KGHDR, CDR2 SFDVKD. CDR3 sequence reads: CATSDHTGGRMGSNEQFF. CDR3 bases: TGTGCCACCAGTGACCACACAGGGGGCAGAATGGGGAGCAATGAGCAGTTCTTC.

To note about this clonotype: It may be a read error: a sequence one base away is much more abundant. The chain is built from TRBV29-1 and TRBJ2-5; weak D call: TRBD1 (6 bases). There are 13 residues in the CDR3. Germline CDR1 and CDR2: SQVTM and ANQGSEA. V lost 3 bases and J 5 bases, leaving 13 bases between the germline ends. The CDR3 nucleotides read TGCAGCGTTGAGATACAGGGTAGGGAGACCCAGTACTTC. Its translation: CSVEIQGRETQYF.

This clonotype occurred many times. The chain carries TRBV5-5 and TRBJ1-5; D uncertain. This CDR3 comprises 15 residues. Germline assignment: CDR1 SGHKS and CDR2 YYEKEE (reference sequence). V was trimmed by 0 bases and J by 0 bases, leaving 7 bases between them. DNA of the CDR3: TGTGCCAGCAGCTTGGAGCAGCATAGCAATCAGCCCCAGCATTTT. Its protein is CASSLEQHSNQPQHF.

The chain employs TRBV24-1 and TRBJ2-1, with 13 nucleotides matching TRBD2. The CDR3 length is 14 residues. Germline V CDR1 and CDR2: KGHDR, SFDVKD. The V gene end was trimmed by 9 bases and the J gene end by 4 bases; junction bases not matched to a gene: 2. The DNA of the CDR3 is TGTGCCACCGGACTAGCGGGGGAATACAATGAGCAGTTCTTC. Amino acid sequence: CATGLAGEYNEQFF.

This clonotype was seen ten or more times. This rearrangement joins TRBV6-1 to TRBJ1-5; the D is unclear. Germline V gene data show CDR1 as MNHNS and CDR2 as SASEGT. The CDR3 loop spans 13 amino acids. With 6 bases removed from V and 4 bases from J, the gap between germline ends came to 10 bases. The CDR3 reads CASSPRTNQPQHF. The CDR3 DNA reads TGTGCCAGCAGCCCCCGAACTAATCAGCCCCAGCATTTT.

There are many counts of this clonotype. The chain couples TRBV20-1 to TRBJ2-3; 10 positions agree with TRBD2. CDR3 length: 16 residues. J was trimmed by 4 bases and V by 6 bases; bases with no gene match: 13. Germline V gene sequence: CDR1 DFQATT, CDR2 SNEGSKA (reference sequence). CDR3 DNA: TGCAGTGCCTCCCTGGGGCTAGCGGGGGTCGCAGATACGCAGTATTTT. This codes for CSASLGLAGVADTQYF.